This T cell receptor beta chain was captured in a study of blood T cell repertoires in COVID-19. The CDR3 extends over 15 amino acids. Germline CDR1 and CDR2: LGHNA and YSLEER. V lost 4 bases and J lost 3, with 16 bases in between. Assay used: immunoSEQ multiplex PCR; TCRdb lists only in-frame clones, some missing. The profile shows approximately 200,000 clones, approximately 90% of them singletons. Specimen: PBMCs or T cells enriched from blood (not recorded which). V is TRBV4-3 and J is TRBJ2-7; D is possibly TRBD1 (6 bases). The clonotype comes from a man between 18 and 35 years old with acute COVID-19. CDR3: CASSRTNGQNYEQYF. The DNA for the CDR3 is TGCGCCAGCAGCCGGACCAACGGACAGAACTACGAGCAGTACTTC.